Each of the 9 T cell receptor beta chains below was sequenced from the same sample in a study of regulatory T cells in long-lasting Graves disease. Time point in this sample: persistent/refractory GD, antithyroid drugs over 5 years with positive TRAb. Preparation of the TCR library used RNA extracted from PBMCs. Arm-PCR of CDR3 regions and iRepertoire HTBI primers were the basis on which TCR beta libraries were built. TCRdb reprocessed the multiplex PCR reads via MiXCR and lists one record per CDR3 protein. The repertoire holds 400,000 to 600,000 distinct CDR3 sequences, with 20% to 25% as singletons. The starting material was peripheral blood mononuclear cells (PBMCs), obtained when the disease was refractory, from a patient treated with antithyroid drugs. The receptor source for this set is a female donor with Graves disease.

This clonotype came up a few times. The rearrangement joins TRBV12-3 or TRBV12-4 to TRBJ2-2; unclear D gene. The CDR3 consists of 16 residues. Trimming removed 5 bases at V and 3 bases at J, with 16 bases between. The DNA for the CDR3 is TGTGCCAGCAGTACCACCCGGGCCTTTGACACCGGGGAGCTGTTTTTT. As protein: CASSTTRAFDTGELFF.

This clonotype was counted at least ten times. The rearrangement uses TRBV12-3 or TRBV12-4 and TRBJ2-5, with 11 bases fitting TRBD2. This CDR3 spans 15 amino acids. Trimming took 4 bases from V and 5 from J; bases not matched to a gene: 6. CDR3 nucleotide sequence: TGTGCCAGCAGTTCAGTAGCGGGGGGGAGGGAGACCCAGTACTTC. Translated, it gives CASSSVAGGRETQYF.

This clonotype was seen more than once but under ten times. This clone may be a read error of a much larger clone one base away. CDR3 nucleotides: TGTGCCAGCAGTTCCTTCGAAGACAGGGGACGGGAAAAACTGTTTTTT. This encodes CASSSFEDRGREKLFF. The chain carries TRBV28 and TRBJ1-4, with 8 nucleotides matching TRBD1. After removal of 4 bases from V and 8 bases from J, the junction contained 12 bases not matched to a gene. Germline V gene data show CDR1 as MDHEN and CDR2 as SYDVKM. This CDR3 has 16 residues.

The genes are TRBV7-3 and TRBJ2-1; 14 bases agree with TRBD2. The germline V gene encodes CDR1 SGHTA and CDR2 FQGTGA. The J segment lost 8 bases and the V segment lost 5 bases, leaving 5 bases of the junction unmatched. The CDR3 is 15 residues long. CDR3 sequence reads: CASSKTSGREDEQFF. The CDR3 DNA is TGTGCCAGCAGCAAGACTAGCGGGAGGGAGGATGAGCAGTTCTTC.

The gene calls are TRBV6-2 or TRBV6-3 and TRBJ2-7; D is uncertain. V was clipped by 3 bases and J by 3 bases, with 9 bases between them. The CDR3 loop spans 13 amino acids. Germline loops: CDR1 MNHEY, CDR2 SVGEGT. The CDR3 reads CASSYPAVYEQYF. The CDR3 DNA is TGTGCCAGCAGTTATCCCGCTGTCTACGAGCAGTACTTC.

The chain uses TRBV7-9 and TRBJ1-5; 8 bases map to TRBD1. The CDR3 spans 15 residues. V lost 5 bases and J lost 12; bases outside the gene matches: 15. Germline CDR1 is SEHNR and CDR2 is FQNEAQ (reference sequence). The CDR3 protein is CASSQGTGEWTVQHF. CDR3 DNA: TGTGCCAGCAGCCAAGGGACAGGAGAGTGGACGGTCCAGCATTTT.

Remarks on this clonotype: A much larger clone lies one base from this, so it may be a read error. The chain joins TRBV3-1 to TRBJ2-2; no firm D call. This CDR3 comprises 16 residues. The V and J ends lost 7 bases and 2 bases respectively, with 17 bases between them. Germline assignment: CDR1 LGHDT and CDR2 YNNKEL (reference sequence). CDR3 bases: TGTGCCAGCACCCCCCTCCCCACTACCAACACCGGGGAGCTGTTTTTT. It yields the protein CASTPLPTTNTGELFF.

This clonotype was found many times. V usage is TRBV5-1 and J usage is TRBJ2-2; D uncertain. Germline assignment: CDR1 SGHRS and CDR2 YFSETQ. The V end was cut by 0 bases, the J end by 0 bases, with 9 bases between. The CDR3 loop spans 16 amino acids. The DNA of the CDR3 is TGCGCCAGCAGCTTGGGTCTTAAACCGAACACCGGGGAGCTGTTTTTT. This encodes CASSLGLKPNTGELFF.

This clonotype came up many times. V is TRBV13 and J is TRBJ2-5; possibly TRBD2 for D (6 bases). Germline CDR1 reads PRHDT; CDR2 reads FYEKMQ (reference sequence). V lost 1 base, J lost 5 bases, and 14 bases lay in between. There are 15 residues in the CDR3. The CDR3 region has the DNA TGTGCCAGCAGCTTAGCGGGACTCCGGAGGGAGACCCAGTACTTC. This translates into CASSLAGLRRETQYF.